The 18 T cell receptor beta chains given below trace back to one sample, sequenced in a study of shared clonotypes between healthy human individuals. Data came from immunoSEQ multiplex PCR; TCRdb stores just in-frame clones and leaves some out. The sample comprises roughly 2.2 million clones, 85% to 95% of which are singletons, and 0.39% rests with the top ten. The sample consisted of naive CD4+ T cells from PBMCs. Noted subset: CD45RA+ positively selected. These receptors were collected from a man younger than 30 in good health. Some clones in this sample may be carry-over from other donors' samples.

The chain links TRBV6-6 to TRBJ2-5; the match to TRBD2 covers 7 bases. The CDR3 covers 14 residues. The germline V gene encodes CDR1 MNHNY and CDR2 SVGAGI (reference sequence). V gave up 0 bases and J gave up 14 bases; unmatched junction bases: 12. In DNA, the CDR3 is TGTGCCAGCAGTTACTCTAGCGGCCTAGCGGTAATCTACTTC. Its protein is CASSYSSGLAVIYF.

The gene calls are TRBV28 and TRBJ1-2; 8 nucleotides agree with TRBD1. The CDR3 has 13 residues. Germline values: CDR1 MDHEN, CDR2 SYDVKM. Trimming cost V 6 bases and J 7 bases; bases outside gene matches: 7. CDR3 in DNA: TGTGCCAGCAGGGTGACAGGGGATGTTGGCTACACCTTC. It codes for CASRVTGDVGYTF.

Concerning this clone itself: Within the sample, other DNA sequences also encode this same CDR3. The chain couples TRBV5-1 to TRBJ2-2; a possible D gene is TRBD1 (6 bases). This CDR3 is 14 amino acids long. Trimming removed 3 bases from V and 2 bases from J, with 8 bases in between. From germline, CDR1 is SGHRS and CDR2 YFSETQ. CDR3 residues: CASSSGQNTGELFF. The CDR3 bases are TGCGCCAGCAGCTCGGGACAAAACACCGGGGAGCTGTTTTTT.

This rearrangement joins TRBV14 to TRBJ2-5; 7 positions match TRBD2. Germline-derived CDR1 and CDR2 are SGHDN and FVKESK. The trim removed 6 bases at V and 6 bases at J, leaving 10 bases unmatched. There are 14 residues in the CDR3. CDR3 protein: CASREAGRRKTQYF. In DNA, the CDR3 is TGTGCCAGCAGGGAAGCGGGAAGGCGGAAGACCCAGTACTTC.

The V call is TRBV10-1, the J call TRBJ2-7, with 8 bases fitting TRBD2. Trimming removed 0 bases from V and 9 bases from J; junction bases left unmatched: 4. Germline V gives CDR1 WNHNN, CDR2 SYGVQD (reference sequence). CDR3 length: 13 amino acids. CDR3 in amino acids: CASSESPGTRQYF. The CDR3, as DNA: TGCGCCAGCAGTGAGTCTCCAGGGACTAGGCAGTACTTC.

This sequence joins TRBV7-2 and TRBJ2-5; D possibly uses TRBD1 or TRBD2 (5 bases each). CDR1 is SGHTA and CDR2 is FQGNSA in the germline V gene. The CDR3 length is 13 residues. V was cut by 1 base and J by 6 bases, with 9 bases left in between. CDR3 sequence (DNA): TGTGCCAGCAGCTTAGGGTCGGGGCAGACCCAGTACTTC. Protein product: CASSLGSGQTQYF.

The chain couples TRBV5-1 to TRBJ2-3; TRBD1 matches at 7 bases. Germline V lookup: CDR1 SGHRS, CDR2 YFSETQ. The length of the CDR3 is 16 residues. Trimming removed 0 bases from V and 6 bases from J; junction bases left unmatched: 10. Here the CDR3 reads CASSLGTGTARDTQYF. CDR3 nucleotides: TGCGCCAGCAGCTTGGGGACCGGGACAGCTAGGGATACGCAGTATTTT.

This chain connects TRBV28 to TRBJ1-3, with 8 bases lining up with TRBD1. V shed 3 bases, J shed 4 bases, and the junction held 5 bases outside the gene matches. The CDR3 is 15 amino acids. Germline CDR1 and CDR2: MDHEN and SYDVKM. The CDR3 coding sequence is TGTGCCAGCAGTTTCCCAGGGGGCGCCGGAAACACCATATATTTT. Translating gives CASSFPGGAGNTIYF. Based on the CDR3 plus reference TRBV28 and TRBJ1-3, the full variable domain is DVKVTQSSRYLVKRTGEKVFLECVQDMDHENMFWYRQDPGLGLRLIYFSYDVKMKEKGDIPEGYSVSREKKERFSLILESASTNQTSMYLCASSFPGGAGNTIYFGEGSWLTVV.

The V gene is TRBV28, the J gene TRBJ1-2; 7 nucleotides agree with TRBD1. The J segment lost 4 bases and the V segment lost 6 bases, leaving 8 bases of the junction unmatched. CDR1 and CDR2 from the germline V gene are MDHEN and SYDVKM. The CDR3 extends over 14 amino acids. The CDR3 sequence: CASRPGQSIYGYTF. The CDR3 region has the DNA TGTGCCAGCAGACCGGGACAGTCGATCTATGGCTACACCTTC.

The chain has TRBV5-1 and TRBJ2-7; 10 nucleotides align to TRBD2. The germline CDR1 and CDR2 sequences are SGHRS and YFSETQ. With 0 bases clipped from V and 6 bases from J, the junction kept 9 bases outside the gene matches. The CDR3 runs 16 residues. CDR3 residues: CASSLAASGSTGEQYF. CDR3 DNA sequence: TGCGCCAGCAGCTTGGCCGCTAGCGGGAGTACGGGCGAGCAGTACTTC.

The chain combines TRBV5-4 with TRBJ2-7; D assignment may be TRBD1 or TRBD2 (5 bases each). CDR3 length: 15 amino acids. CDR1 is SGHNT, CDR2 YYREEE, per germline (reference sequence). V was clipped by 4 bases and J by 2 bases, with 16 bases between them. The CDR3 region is CASSPVGRGPYEQYF. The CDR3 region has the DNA TGTGCCAGCAGCCCGGTGGGACGGGGCCCCTACGAGCAGTACTTC.

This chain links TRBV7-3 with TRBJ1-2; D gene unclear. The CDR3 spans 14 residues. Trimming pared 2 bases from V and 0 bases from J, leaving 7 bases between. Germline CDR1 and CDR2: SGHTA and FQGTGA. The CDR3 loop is CASSLPISNYGYTF. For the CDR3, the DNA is TGTGCCAGCAGCTTACCGATTTCTAACTATGGCTACACCTTC. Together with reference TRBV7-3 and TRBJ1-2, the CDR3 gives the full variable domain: GAGVSQTPSNKVTEKGKYVELRCDPISGHTALYWYRQSLGQGPEFLIYFQGTGAADDSGLPNDRFFAVRPEGSVSTLKIQRTERGDSAVYLCASSLPISNYGYTFGSGTRLTVV.

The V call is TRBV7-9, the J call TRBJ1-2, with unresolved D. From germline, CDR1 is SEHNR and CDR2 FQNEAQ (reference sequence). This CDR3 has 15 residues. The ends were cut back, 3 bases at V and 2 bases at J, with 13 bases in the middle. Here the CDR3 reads CASSFAGRRNYGYTF. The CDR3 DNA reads TGTGCCAGCAGCTTTGCCGGACGGCGAAACTATGGCTACACCTTC.

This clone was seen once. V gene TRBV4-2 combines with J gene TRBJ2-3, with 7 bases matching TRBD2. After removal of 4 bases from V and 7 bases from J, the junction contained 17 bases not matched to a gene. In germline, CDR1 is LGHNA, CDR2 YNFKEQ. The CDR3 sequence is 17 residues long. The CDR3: CASSPNDGGAGHYTQYF. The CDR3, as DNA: TGTGCCAGCAGCCCTAATGATGGGGGAGCGGGGCACTATACGCAGTATTTT.

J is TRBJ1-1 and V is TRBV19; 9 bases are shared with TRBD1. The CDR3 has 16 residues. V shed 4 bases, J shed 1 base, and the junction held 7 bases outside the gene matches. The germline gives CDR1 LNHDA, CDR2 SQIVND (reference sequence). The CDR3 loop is CASSRSPQGANTEAFF. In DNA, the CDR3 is TGTGCCAGTAGTAGGAGCCCACAGGGGGCGAACACTGAAGCTTTCTTT.

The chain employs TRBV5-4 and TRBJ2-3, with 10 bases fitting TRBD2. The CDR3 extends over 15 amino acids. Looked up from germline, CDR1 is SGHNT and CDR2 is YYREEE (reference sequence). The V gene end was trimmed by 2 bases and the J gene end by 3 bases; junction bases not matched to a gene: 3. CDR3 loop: CASSLAGGITDTQYF. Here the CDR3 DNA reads TGTGCCAGCAGCTTAGCGGGGGGGATTACAGATACGCAGTATTTT.

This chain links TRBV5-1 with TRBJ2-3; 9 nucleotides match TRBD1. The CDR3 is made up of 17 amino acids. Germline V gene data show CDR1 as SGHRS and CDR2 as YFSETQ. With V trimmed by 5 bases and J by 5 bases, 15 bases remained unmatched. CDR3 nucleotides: TGCGCCAGCAGACACGTCTACAGGGGGCCCCGTAAAGATACGCAGTATTTT. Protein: CASRHVYRGPRKDTQYF.

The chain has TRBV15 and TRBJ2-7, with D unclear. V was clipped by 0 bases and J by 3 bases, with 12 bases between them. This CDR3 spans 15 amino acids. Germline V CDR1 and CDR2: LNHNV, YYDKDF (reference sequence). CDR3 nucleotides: TGTGCCACCAGCAGAGACCCCCAGGAATACTACGAGCAGTACTTC. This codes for CATSRDPQEYYEQYF.